The clone carrying this TCR beta chain was recorded at least ten times. What it recognizes is unknown. Amplified TCR beta CDR3 regions derived from RNA transcripts. The HTBI primer set drove a first-round RT-PCR of the TCR CDR3. TCRdb ran MiXCR on the multiplex PCR reads and lists one entry per CDR3 protein. This sample has some 360,000 distinct CDR3 sequences, with over 11% found just once. The data were taken from a study of T cells in Graves' hyperthyroidism and ophthalmopathy. Findings and limits, study-wide: Ophthalmopathy was told apart from stable hyperthyroidism by a 13 V-J model.

Graves' hyperthyroidism was deemed stable absent ophthalmopathy progression within 18 months. CDR3 length equals 15 residues. The V gene lost 0 bases and the J gene lost 6 bases, with 15 bases spanning the gap. CDR1 and CDR2 from the germline V gene are SGHRS and YFSETQ. The rearrangement links TRBV5-1 to TRBJ1-1, with D hard to call. The receptor was isolated from a woman aged 55 to 70 with Graves' hyperthyroidism. Sequenced: blood. CDR3: CASSLDLGYIPEAFF. The CDR3 DNA sequence: TGCGCCAGCAGCTTGGATCTGGGTTATATCCCTGAAGCTTTCTTT. Drawing the rest from reference TRBV5-1 and TRBJ1-1, the complete variable domain is KAGVTQTPRYLIKTRGQQVTLSCSPISGHRSVSWYQQTPGQGLQFLFEYFSETQRNKGNFPGRFSGRQFSNSRSEMNVSTLELGDSALYLCASSLDLGYIPEAFFGQGTRLTVV.